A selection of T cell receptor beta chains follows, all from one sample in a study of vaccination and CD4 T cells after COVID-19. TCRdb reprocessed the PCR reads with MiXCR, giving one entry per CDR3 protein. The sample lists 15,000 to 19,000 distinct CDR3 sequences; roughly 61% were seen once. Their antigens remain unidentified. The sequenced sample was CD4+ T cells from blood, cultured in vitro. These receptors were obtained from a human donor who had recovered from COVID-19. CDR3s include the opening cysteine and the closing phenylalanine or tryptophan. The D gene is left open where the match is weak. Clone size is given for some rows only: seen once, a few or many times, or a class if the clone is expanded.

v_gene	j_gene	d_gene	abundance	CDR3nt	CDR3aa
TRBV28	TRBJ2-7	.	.	TGTGCCAGCAGTACACCGGGACATTCCTACGAGCAGTACTTC	CASSTPGHSYEQYF
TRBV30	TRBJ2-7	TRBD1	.	TGTGCCTGGAATTCGGGACAGGGAGACGAGCAGTACTTC	CAWNSGQGDEQYF
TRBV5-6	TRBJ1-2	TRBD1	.	TGTGCCAGCAGCTGGGACAGTTCTAACTATGGCTACACCTTC	CASSWDSSNYGYTF
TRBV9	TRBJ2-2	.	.	TGTGCCAGCGGCGTTACAGGGGGGGACACCGGGGAGCTGTTTTTT	CASGVTGGDTGELFF
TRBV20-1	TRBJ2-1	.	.	TGCAGTGCTAGAGATCCTGCGGGATCCTACAATGAGCAGTTCTTC	CSARDPAGSYNEQFF
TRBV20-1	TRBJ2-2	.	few	TGCAGTGCTCCGACTAGTCAAAGCGCCGGGGAGCTGTTTTTT	CSAPTSQSAGELFF
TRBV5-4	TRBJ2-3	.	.	TGTGCCAGCTCCCCGGCCTTTATCACAGATACGCAGTATTTT	CASSPAFITDTQYF
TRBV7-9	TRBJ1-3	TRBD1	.	TGTGCCAGCAGCCTTGGTCGACAGGGACGCTCTGGAAACACCATATATTTT	CASSLGRQGRSGNTIYF
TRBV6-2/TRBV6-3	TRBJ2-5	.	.	TGTGCCAGCAGTTACGGGTCGGGCTGGGACAACTCTTGGACCCAGTACTTC	CASSYGSGWDNSWTQYF
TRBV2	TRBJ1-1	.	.	TGTGCCAGCAGCACACAGGGTAACACTGAAGCTTTCTTT	CASSTQGNTEAFF
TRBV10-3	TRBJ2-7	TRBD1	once	TGTGCCACAGCCGATCTGGACAGGGGGTCTTTGCAGTACTTC	CATADLDRGSLQYF
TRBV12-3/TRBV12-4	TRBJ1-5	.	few	TGTGCCAGCAGTTTGGATATTAGGCCCCAGCATTTT	CASSLDIRPQHF
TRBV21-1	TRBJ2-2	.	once	TGTGCCTCCAAACGACAGGGCATCACCGGGGAGCTGTTTTTT	CASKRQGITGELFF
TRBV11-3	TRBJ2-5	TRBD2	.	TGTGCCAGCAGCTTAGGACTAGCGGGGGAGCACCAAGAGACCCAGTACTTC	CASSLGLAGEHQETQYF
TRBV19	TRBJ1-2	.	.	TGTGCCAGTAGTATCGGGACGAACTATGGCTACACCTTC	CASSIGTNYGYTF
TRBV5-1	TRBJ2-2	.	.	TGCGCCAGCAGACAGGAGGCGAACACCGGGGAGCTGTTTTTT	CASRQEANTGELFF
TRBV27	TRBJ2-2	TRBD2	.	TGTGCCAGCAGTCCCCGGACTAGCGGCCACTCGGAGCTGTTTTTT	CASSPRTSGHSELFF
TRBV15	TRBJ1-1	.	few	TGTGCCACCAGCAGCGTACAGGGCGTTACTGAAGCTTTCTTT	CATSSVQGVTEAFF
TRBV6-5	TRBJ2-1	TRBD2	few	TGTGCCAGCAGTGACTCGACTAGCGGGGGGGCCTATGAGCAGTTCTTC	CASSDSTSGGAYEQFF
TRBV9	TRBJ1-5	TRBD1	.	TGTGCCAGCAGCCGAGGACAGGGGGATCAGCCCCAGCATTTT	CASSRGQGDQPQHF
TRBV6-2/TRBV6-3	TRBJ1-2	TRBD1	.	TGTGCCAGCAGCCCCACCGGGACAGGGCTGGACTACACCTTC	CASSPTGTGLDYTF
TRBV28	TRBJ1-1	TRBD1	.	TGTGCCAGCACTCCGTCGGCAGGGGGCAACACTGAAGCTTTCTTT	CASTPSAGGNTEAFF
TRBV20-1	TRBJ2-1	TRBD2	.	TGCAGTGCTAGGGCTCCGGGACTAGCGGGGGGAGGGAATGAGCAGTTCTTC	CSARAPGLAGGGNEQFF
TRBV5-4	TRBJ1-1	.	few	TGTGCCAGCAGCTCGGGACTATCGAACACTGAAGCTTTCTTT	CASSSGLSNTEAFF
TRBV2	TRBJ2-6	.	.	TGTGCCAGCAGTGTGGACGGCGGAGGGGCCAACGTCCTGACTTTC	CASSVDGGGANVLTF
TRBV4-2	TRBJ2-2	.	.	TGTGCCAGCAGCCAAGGGGGCAGGGTCAACACCGGGGAGCTGTTTTTT	CASSQGGRVNTGELFF
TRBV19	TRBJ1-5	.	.	TGTGCCAGTAGCACCGACAGGAATCAGCCCCAGCATTTT	CASSTDRNQPQHF
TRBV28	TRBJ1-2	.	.	TGTGCCAGCAGTTTAGGCTATAGGGTCGACTATGGCTACACCTTC	CASSLGYRVDYGYTF
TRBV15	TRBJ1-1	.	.	TGTGCCACCAGCAGAGTAGCGGGACTTACCTTTGAAGCTTTCTTT	CATSRVAGLTFEAFF
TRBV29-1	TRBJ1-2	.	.	TGCAGCGCCGAAGCGGGCCGCTTTGGGGGCTACACCTTC	CSAEAGRFGGYTF
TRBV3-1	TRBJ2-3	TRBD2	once	TGTGCCAGCAGCCCTGAACGGGAGGGAGCTACAGATACGCAGTATTTT	CASSPEREGATDTQYF
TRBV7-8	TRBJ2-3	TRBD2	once	TGTGCCAGCAGCTTAGTGGCGGGAGTGAGAGATACGCAGTATTTT	CASSLVAGVRDTQYF
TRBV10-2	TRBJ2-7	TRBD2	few	TGCGCCAGCAGTTACGGAGCGGGGGACTCCTACGAGCAGTACTTC	CASSYGAGDSYEQYF
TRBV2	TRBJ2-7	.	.	TGTGCCAGCAGTCAGGGGAGCTCCTACGAGCAGTACTTC	CASSQGSSYEQYF
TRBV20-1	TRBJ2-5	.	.	TGCAGTGCTACCGACGGGAAAGAGACCCAGTACTTC	CSATDGKETQYF
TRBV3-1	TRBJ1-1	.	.	TGTGCCAGCAGCCAGGGGATAAGCGCTGAAGCTTTCTTT	CASSQGISAEAFF
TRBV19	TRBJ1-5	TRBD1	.	TGTGCCAGTAGCTTACAGGGGGCTCGCAATCAGCCCCAGCATTTT	CASSLQGARNQPQHF
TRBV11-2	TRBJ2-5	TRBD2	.	TGTGCCAGCAGCCCAGGGACTAGCGGGAGGGCCAGGGAGACCCAGTACTTC	CASSPGTSGRARETQYF
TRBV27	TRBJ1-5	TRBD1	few	TGTGCCAGCAGTCCCCTCGGGACAGGGGAATATTATAGCAATCAGCCCCAGCATTTT	CASSPLGTGEYYSNQPQHF
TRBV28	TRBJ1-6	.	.	TGTGCCAGCAGTTTCCTTCCCCGGCCTAACGTTCCTTCACCCCTCCACTTT	CASSFLPRPNVPSPLHF
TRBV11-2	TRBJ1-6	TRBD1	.	TGTGCCAGCAGCTCCCTACAGGGGTTATCATCACCCCTCCACTTT	CASSSLQGLSSPLHF
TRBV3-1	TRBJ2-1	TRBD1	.	TGTGCCAGCAGCCGGACAGGGGATACCAATGAGCAGTTCTTC	CASSRTGDTNEQFF
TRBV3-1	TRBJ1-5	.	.	TGTGCCAGCAGCCCGGGACGCAGCAATCAGCCCCAGCATTTT	CASSPGRSNQPQHF
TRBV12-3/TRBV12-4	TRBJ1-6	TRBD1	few	TGTGCCAGCAGCCGGACAGGGGATAATTCACCCCTCCACTTT	CASSRTGDNSPLHF
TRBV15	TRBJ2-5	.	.	TGTGCCACCAGCAGACTGGACAGCACCAAAGAGACCCAGTACTTC	CATSRLDSTKETQYF
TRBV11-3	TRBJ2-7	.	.	TGTGCCAGCAGCCATAGGGACCCGAACGAGCAGTACTTC	CASSHRDPNEQYF
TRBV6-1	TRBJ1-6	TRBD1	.	TGTGCCAGCCGGGACAGGGAATATAATTCACCCCTCCACTTT	CASRDREYNSPLHF
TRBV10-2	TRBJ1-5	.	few	TGCGCCAGCAGTGAGTGGGGTGGCAATCAGCCCCAGCATTTT	CASSEWGGNQPQHF
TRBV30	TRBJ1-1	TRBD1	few	TGTGCCTGGAGTGCCTTCGGACAGGGTCTGAACACTGAAGCTTTCTTT	CAWSAFGQGLNTEAFF
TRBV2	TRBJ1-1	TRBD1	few	TGTGCCAGCAAACCAGGGGGTACTGAAGCTTTCTTT	CASKPGGTEAFF
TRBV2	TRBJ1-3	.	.	TGTGCCAGCAGTGAACGGGGGGCTTATGGAAACACCATATATTTT	CASSERGAYGNTIYF
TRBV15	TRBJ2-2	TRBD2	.	TGTGCCACCAGCAGACTAGCGGGAGGACCGACCGGGGAGCTGTTTTTT	CATSRLAGGPTGELFF
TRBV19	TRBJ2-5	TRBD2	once	TGTGCCAGTAGTATAGCCCCGGGACTAGTACCCGAGACCCAGTACTTC	CASSIAPGLVPETQYF
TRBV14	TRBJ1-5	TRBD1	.	TGTGCCAGCAGCCTCCGACAGGGAAGAAGTCAGCCCCAGCATTTT	CASSLRQGRSQPQHF
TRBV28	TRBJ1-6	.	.	TGTGCCAGCACCTCCACAGGTCGGAATTCACCCCTCCACTTT	CASTSTGRNSPLHF
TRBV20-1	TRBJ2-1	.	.	TGCAGTGCTAGAGCGCCCATCCGTGAGCAGTTCTTC	CSARAPIREQFF
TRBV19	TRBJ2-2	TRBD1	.	TGTGCCACCAAGAGAGGTGGGACAGGGCCCACCGGGGAGCTGTTTTTT	CATKRGGTGPTGELFF
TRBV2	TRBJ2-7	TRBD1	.	TGTGCCGGCACGACAGGGAATTACTACGAGCAGTACTTC	CAGTTGNYYEQYF
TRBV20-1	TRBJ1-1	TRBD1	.	TGCAGTGCTATTGTGGGGACAGTTGTGTTTATGAACACTGAAGCTTTCTTT	CSAIVGTVVFMNTEAFF